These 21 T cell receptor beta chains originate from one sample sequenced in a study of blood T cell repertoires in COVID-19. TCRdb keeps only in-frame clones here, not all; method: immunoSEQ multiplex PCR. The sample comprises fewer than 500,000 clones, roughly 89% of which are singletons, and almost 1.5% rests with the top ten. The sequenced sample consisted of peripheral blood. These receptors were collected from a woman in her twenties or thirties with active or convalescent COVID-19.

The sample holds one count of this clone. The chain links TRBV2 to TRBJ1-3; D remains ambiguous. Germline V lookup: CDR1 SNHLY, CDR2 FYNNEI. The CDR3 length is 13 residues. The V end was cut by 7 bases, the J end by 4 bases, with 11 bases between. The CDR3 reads CASIGGNGNTIYF. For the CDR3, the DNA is TGTGCCAGCATTGGAGGGAACGGAAACACCATATATTTT.

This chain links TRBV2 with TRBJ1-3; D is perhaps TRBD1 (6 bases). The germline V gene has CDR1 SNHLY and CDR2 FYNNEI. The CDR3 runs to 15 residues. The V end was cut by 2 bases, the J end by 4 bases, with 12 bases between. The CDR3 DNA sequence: TGTGCCAGCAGTGAACTAAGAACAGGGGGAAACACCATATATTTT. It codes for CASSELRTGGNTIYF.

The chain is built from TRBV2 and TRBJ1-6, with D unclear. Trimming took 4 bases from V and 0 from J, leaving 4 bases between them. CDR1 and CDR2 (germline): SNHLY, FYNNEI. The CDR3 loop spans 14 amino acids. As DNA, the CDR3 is TGTGCCAGCAGTGGGAGCTCCTATAATTCACCCCTCCACTTT. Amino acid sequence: CASSGSSYNSPLHF.

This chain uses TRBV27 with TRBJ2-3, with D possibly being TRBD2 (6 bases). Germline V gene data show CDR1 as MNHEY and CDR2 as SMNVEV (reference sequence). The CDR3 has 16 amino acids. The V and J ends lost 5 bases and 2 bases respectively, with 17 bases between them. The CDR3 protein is CASSPDPRRVTDTQYF. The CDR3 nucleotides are TGTGCCAGCAGTCCGGACCCCAGGAGGGTCACAGATACGCAGTATTTT.

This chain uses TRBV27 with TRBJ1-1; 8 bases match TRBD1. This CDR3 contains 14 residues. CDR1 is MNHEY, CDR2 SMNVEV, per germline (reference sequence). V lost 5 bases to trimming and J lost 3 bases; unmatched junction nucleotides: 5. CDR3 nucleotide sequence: TGTGCCAGCAGTGCCCGACAGGGGCACACTGAAGCTTTCTTT. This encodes CASSARQGHTEAFF.

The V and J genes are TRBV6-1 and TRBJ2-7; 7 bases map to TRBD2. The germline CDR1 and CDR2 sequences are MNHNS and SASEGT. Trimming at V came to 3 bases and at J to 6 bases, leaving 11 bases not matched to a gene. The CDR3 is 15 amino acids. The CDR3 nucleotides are TGTGCCAGCAGTGACGGAACGGGAGGAGCATCCGAGCAGTACTTC. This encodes CASSDGTGGASEQYF.

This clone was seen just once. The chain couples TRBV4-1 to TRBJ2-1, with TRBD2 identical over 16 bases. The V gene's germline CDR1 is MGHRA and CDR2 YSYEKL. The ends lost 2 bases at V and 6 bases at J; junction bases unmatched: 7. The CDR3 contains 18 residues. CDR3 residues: CASSQPGLAGGPGNEQFF. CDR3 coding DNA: TGCGCCAGCAGCCAACCGGGACTAGCGGGGGGGCCGGGCAATGAGCAGTTCTTC.

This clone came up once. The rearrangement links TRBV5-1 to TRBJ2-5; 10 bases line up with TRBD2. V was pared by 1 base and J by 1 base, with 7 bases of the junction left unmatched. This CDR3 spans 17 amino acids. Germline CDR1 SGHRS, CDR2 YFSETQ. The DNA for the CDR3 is TGCGCCAGCAGCTTGCGGCTAGCGGGGGTCTTCCAAGAGACCCAGTACTTC. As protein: CASSLRLAGVFQETQYF.

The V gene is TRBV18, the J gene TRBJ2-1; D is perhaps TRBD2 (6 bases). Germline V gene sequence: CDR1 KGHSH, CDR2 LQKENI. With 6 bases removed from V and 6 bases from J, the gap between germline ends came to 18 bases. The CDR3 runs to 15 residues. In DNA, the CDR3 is TGTGCCAGCTCCCTTCTCGGACAAGCGGGCAATGAGCAGTTCTTC. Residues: CASSLLGQAGNEQFF.

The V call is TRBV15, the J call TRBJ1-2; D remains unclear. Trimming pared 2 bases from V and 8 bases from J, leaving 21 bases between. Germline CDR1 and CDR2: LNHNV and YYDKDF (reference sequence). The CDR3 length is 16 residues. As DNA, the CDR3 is TGTGCCACCAGCAGACTCGTGGGCACTGTGACGGGGGGCTACACCTTC. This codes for CATSRLVGTVTGGYTF.

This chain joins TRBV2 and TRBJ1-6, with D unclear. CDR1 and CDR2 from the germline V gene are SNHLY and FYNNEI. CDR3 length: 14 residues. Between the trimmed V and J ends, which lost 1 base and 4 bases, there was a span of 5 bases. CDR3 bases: TGTGCCAGCAGTGAAGACAGATATAATTCACCCCTCCACTTT. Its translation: CASSEDRYNSPLHF.

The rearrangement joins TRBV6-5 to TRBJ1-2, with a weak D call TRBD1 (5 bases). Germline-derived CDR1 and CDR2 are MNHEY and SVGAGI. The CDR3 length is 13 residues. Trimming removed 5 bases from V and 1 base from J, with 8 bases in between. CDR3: CASSQTVNYGYTF. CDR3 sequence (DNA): TGTGCCAGCAGTCAGACAGTTAACTATGGCTACACCTTC.

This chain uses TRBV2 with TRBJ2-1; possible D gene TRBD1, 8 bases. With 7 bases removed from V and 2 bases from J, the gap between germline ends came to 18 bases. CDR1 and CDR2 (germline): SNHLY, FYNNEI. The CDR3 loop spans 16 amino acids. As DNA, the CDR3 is TGTGCCAGCATCTTAACAGGGGGGGAGACCTACAATGAGCAGTTCTTC. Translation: CASILTGGETYNEQFF. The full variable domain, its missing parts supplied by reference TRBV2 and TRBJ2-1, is EPEVTQTPSHQVTQMGQEVILRCVPISNHLYFYWYRQILGQKVEFLVSFYNNEISEKSEIFDDQFSVERPDGSNFTLKIRSTKLEDSAMYFCASILTGGETYNEQFFGPGTRLTVL.

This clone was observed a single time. CDR3 sequence: CASRKLAGGETGELFF. In DNA form, the CDR3 reads TGTGCCAGTAGAAAACTAGCGGGAGGGGAGACCGGGGAGCTGTTTTTT. The V gene is TRBV19, the J gene TRBJ2-2; 13 bases match TRBD2. The trim removed 6 bases at V and 5 bases at J, leaving 6 bases unmatched. The CDR3 has 16 amino acids. The germline gives CDR1 LNHDA, CDR2 SQIVND (reference sequence).

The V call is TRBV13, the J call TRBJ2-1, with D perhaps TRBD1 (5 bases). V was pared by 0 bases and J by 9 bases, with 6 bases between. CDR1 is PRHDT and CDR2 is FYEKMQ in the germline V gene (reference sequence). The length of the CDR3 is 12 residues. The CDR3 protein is CASSLGGAEQFF. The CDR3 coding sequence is TGTGCCAGCAGCTTAGGAGGGGCTGAGCAGTTCTTC.

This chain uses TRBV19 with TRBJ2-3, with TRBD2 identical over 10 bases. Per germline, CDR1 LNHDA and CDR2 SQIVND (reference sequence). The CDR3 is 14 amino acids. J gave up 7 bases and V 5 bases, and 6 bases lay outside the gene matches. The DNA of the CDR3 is TGTGCCAGTAGTCCACTAGCGGGAACGTATACGCAGTATTTT. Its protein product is CASSPLAGTYTQYF.

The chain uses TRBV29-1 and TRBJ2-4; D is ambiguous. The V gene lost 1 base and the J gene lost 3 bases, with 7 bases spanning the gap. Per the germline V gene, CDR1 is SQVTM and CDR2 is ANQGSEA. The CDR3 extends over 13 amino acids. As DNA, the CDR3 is TGCAGCGTTGAAGTTCTAGACAAAAACATTCAGTACTTC. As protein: CSVEVLDKNIQYF.

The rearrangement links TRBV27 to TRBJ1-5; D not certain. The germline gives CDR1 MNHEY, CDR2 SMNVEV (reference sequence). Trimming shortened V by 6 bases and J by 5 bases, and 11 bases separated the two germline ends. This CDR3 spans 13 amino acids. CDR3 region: CASRIRAHQPQHF. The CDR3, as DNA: TGTGCCAGCAGAATCCGAGCCCATCAGCCCCAGCATTTT.

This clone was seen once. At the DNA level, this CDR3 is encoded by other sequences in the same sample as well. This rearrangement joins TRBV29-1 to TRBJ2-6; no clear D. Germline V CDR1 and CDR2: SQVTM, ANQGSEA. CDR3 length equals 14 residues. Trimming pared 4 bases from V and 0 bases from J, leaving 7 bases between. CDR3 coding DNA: TGCAGCGTTGGAGGAAACTCTGGGGCCAACGTCCTGACTTTC. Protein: CSVGGNSGANVLTF.

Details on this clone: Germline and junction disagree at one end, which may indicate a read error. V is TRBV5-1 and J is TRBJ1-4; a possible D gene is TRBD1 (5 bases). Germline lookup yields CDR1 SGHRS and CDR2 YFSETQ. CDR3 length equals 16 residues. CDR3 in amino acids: CASSLGVGSTNEKLFF. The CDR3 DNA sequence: TGCGCCAGCAGTTTGGGGGTCGGGTCAACTAATGAAAAACTGTTTTTT.

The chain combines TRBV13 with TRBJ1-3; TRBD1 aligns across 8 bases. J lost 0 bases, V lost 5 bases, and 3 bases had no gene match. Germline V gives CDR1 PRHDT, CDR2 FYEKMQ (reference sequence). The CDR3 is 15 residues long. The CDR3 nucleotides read TGTGCCAGCAGCCCCGGGACAGGCTCTGGAAACACCATATATTTT. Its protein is CASSPGTGSGNTIYF.